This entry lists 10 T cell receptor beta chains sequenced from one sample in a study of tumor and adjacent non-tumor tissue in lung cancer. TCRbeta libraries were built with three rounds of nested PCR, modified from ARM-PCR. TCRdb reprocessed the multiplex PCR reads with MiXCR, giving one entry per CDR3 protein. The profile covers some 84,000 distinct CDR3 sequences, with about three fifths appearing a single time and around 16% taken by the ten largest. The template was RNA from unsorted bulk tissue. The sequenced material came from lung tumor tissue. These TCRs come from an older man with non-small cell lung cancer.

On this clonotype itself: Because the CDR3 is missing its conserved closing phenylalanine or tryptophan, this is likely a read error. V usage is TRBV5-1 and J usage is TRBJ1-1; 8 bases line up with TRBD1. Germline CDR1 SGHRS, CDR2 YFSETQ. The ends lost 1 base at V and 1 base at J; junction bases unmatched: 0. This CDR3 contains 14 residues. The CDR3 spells CASSLQGANTEAFI. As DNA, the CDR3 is TGCGCCAGCAGCTTGCAGGGGGCGAACACTGAAGCTTTCATT.

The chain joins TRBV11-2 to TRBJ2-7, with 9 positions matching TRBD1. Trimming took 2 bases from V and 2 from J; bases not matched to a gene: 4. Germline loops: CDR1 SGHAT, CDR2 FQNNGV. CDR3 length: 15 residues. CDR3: CASSLLRQGAYEQYF. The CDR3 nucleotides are TGTGCCAGCAGCTTACTGAGACAGGGGGCCTACGAGCAGTACTTC.

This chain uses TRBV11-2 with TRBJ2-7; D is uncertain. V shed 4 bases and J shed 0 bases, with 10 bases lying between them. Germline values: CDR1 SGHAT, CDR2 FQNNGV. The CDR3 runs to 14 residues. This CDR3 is CASSSATDSYEQYF. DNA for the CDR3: TGTGCCAGCAGCTCAGCGACCGACTCCTACGAGCAGTACTTC.

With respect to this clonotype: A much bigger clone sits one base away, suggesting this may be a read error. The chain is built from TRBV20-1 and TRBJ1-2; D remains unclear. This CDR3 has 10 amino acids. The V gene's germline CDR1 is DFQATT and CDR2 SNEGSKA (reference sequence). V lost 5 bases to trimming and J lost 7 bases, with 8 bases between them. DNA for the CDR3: TGCAGTGCTTATCGCAGTGGCTACACCTTC. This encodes CSAYRSGYTF.

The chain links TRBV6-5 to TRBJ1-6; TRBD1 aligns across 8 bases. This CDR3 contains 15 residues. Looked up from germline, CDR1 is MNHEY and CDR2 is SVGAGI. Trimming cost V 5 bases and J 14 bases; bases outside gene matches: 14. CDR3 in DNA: TGTGCCAGCAGTACGCCGGGACAGGCCCATTTATCCCTCCACTTT. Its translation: CASSTPGQAHLSLHF.

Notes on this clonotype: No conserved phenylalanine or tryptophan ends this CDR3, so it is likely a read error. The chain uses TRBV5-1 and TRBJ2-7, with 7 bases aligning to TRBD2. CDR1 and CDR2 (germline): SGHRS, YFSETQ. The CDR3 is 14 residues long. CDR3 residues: CSSSLEGRDYEQYL. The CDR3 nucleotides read TGCTCCAGCAGCTTGGAGGGCAGGGACTACGAACAGTACTTG.

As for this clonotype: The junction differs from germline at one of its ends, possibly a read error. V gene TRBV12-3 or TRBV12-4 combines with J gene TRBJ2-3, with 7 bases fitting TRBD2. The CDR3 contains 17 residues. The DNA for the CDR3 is TGTGCCAGCAGTTTGTCCACACAACTAGCGAACACAGATATGCAGTGTTTT. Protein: CASSLSTQLANTDMQCF.

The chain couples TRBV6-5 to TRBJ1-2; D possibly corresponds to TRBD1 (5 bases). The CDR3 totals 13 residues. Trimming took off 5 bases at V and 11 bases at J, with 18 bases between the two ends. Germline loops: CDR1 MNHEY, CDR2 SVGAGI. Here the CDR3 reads CASSPGTAMGYTF. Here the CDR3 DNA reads TGTGCCAGCAGTCCCGGGACGGCTATGGGTTACACCTTC.

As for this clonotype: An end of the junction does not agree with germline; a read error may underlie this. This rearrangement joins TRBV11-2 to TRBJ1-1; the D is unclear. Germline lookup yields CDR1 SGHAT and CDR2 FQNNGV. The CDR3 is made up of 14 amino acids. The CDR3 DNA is TGTGCCAACAGCTCGCCCAGGCAAAACACTGAGGCTTTCTTT. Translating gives CANSSPRQNTEAFF.

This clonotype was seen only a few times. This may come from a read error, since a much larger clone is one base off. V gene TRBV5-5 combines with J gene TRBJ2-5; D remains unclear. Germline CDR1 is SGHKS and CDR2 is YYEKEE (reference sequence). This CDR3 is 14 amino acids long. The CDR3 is CTSSFVGGVETQYF. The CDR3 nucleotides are TGTACCAGCAGCTTTGTTGGTGGTGTAGAGACCCAGTACTTC.